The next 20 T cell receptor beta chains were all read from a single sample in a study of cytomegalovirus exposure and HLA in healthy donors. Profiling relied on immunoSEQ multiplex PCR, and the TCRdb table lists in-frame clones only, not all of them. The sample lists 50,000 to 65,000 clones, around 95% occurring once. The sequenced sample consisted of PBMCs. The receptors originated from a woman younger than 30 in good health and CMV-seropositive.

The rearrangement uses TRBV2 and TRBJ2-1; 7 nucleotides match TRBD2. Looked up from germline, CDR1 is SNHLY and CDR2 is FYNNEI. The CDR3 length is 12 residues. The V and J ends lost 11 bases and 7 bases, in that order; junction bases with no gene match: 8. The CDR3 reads CAAGGGANEQFF. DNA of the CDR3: TGTGCCGCCGGGGGAGGGGCGAATGAGCAGTTCTTC.

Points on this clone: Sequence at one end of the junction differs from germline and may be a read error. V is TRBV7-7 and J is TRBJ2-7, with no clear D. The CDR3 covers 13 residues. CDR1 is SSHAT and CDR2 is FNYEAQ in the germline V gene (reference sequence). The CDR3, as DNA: TGTGCTAGCAGCTTAGCTAGCTCCTACGAGCAGTACTTC. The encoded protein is CASSLASSYEQYF. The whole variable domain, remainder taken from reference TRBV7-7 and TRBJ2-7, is GAGVSQSPRYKVTKRGQDVTLRCDPISSHATLYWYQQALGQGPEFLTYFNYEAQPDKSGLPSDRFSAERPEGSISTLTIQRTEQRDSAMYRCASSLASSYEQYFGPGTRLTVT.

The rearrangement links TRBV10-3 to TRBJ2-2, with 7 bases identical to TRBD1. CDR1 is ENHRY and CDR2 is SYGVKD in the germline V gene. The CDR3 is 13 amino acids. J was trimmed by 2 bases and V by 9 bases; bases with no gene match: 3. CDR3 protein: CAIRQGNTGELFF. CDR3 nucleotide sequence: TGTGCCATTCGACAGGGAAACACCGGGGAGCTGTTTTTT.

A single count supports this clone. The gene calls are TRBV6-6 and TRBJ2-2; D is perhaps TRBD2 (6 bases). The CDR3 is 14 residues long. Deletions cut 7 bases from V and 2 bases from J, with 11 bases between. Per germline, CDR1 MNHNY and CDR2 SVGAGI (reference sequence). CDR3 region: CASTRLENTGELFF. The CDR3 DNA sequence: TGTGCCAGCACCAGACTAGAAAACACCGGGGAGCTGTTTTTT.

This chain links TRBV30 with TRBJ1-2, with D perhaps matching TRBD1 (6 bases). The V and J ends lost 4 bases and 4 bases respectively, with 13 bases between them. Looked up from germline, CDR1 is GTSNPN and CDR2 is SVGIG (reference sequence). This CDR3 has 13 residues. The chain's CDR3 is CAWTGHLFYGYTF. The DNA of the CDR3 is TGTGCCTGGACGGGACACCTTTTCTATGGCTACACCTTC. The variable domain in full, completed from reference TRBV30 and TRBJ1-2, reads SQTIHQWPATLVQPVGSPLSLECTVEGTSNPNLYWYRQAAGRGLQLLFYSVGIGQISSEVPQNLSASRPQDRQFILSSKKLLLSDSGFYLCAWTGHLFYGYTFGSGTRLTVV.

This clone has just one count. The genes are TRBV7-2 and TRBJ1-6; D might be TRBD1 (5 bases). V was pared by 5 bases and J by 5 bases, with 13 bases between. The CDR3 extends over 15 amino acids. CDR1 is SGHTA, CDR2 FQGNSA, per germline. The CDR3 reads CASSNRGSDNSPLHF. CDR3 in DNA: TGTGCCAGCAGCAACCGGGGGAGTGATAATTCACCCCTCCACTTT. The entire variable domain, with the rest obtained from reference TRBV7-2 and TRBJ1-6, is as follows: GAGVSQSPSNKVTEKGKDVELRCDPISGHTALYWYRQSLGQGLEFLIYFQGNSAPDKSGLPSDRFSAERTGGSVSTLTIQRTQQEDSAVYLCASSNRGSDNSPLHFGNGTRLTVT.

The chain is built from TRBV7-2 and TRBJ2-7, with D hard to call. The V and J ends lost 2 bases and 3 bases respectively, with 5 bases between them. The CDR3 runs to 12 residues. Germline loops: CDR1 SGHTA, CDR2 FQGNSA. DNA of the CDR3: TGTGCCAGCAGCTTAAGAGACTACGAGCAGTACTTC. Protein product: CASSLRDYEQYF.

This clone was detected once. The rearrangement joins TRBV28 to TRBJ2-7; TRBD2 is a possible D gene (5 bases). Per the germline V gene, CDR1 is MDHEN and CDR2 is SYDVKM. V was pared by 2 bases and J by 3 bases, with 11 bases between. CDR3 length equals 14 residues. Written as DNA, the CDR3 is TGTGCCAGCAGTTTACCCGGGATTGGCTACGAGCAGTACTTC. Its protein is CASSLPGIGYEQYF.

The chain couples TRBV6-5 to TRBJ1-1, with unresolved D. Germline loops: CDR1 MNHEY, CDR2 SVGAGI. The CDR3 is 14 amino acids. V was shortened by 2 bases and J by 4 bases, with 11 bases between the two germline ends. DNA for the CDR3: TGTGCCAGCAGTTACCGGGGAGTAGGCACTGAAGCTTTCTTT. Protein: CASSYRGVGTEAFF.

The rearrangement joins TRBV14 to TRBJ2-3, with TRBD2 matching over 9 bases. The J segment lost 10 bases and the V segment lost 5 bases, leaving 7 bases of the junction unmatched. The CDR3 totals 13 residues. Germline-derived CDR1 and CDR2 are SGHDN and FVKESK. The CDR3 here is CASSSAGLAPQYF. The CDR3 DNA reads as TGTGCCAGCAGCTCCGCCGGACTAGCGCCGCAGTATTTT.

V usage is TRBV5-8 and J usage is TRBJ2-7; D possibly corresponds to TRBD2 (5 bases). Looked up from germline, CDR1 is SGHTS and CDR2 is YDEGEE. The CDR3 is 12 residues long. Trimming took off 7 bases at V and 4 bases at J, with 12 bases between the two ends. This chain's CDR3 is CASLPGSYEQYF. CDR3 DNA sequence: TGTGCCAGCTTACCGGGATCATACGAGCAGTACTTC.

CDR3 sequence: CASSYSQGRDEQYF. CDR3 nucleotide sequence: TGTGCCAGCAGTTACTCCCAGGGAAGAGACGAGCAGTACTTC. V is TRBV6-6 and J is TRBJ2-7; perhaps TRBD1 as D (5 bases). The CDR3 sequence is 14 residues long. CDR1 is MNHNY and CDR2 is SVGAGI in the germline V gene (reference sequence). Trimming stripped 0 bases from V and 5 bases from J, with 11 bases between.

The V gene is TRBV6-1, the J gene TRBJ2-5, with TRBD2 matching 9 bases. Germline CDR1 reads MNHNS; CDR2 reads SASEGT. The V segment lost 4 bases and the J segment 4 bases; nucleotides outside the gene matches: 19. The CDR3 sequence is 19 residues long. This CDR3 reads CASSVLAVKASGMPETQYF. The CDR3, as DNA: TGTGCCAGCAGTGTATTGGCCGTCAAGGCTAGCGGGATGCCAGAGACCCAGTACTTC.

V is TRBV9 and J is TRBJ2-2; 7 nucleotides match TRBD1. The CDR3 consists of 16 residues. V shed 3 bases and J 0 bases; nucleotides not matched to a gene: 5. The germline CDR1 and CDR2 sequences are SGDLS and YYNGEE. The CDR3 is CASSARQGTNTGELFF. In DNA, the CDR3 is TGTGCCAGCAGCGCCAGACAGGGCACGAACACCGGGGAGCTGTTTTTT.

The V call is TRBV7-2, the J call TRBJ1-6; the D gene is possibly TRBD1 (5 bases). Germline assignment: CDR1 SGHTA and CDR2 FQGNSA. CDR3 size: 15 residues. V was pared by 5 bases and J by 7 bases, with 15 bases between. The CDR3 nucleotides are TGTGCCAGCAGCCCTGGACATAGGCTGAATTCACCCCTCCACTTT. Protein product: CASSPGHRLNSPLHF.

The CDR3 spells CASSLRDQPQHF. The DNA of the CDR3 is TGTGCCAGCAGTTTACGGGATCAGCCCCAGCATTTT. The V gene is TRBV28, the J gene TRBJ1-5; D remains ambiguous. Germline CDR1 MDHEN, CDR2 SYDVKM. Trimming cost V 2 bases and J 5 bases, with 4 bases left between them. This CDR3 contains 12 residues. Together with reference TRBV28 and TRBJ1-5, the CDR3 gives the full variable domain: DVKVTQSSRYLVKRTGEKVFLECVQDMDHENMFWYRQDPGLGLRLIYFSYDVKMKEKGDIPEGYSVSREKKERFSLILESASTNQTSMYLCASSLRDQPQHFGDGTRLSIL.

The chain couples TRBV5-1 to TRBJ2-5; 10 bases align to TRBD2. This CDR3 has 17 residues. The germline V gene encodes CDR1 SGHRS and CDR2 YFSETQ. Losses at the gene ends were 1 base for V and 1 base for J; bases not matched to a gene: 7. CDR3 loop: CASSLIVASGGQETQYF. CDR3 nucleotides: TGCGCCAGCAGCTTGATTGTCGCTAGCGGGGGCCAAGAGACCCAGTACTTC.

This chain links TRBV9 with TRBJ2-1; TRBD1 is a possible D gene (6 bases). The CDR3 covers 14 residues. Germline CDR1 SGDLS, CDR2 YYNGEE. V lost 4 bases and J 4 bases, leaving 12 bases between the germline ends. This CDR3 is CASSSWTDYNEQFF. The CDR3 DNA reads TGTGCCAGCAGCTCTTGGACAGATTACAATGAGCAGTTCTTC.

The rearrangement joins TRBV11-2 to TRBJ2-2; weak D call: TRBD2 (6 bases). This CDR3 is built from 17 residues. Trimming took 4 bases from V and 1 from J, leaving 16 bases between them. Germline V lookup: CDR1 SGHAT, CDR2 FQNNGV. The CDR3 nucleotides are TGTGCCAGCAGCTCAGCTTTCGGGGGTCGGAACACCGGGGAGCTGTTTTTT. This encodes CASSSAFGGRNTGELFF.

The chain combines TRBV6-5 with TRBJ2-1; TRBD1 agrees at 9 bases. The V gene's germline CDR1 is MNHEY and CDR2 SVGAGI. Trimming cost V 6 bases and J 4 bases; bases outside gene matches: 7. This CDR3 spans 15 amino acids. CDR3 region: CASSFATGGYNEQFF. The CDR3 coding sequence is TGTGCCAGCAGCTTCGCGACAGGGGGGTACAATGAGCAGTTCTTC.